This T cell receptor beta chain was sequenced during a study of molecular identifiers for immune sequencing clone quantification. A CD8+CD4-CCR7+CD45RA+ phenotype served as the sorting definition for naive CD8 T cells. In its sample, this clonotype was seen many times. Its target is not known. General observations from the study: Shared barcodes on identical TCR molecules could underestimate the sizes of highly expanded clones.

For bulk TCR libraries, previously described methods and listed TCR primers were used. TCRdb re-derived calls from the PCR reads in MiXCR, one entry per CDR3 protein. The top ten clones hold around 0.74% of a sample with over 300,000 distinct CDR3 sequences, under 25% of them seen once. Germline values: CDR1 SQVTM, CDR2 ANQGSEA. The V end lost 4 bases, the J end lost 3 bases, and 9 bases lay between the germline ends. The CDR3 has 12 amino acids. The chain recombines TRBV29-1 with TRBJ1-1; no firm D call. The sample taken for sequencing was naive CD8+ T cells from blood, with Jurkat cell RNA spiked in. The subset is: FACS-sorted CD8+CD4-CCR7+CD45RA+ naive T cells. The receptor comes from a human donor in good health. Some libraries in this study had Jurkat cell RNA spiked in. The CDR3 coding sequence is TGCAGCGTTGTGGCCGAGGACACTGAAGCTTTCTTT. It yields the protein CSVVAEDTEAFF. Filled out from reference TRBV29-1 and TRBJ1-1, the complete variable domain reads SAVISQKPSRDICQRGTSLTIQCQVDSQVTMMFWYRQQPGQSLTLIATANQGSEATYESGFVIDKFPISRPNLTFSTLTVSNMSPEDSSIYLCSVVAEDTEAFFGQGTRLTVV.